Detailed here is one TCR beta chain. The antigen is undetermined. The sample is drawn from a study of CXCR3-negative and CXCR3-positive naive CD8 T cells. Findings and caveats of the study: Diversity in memory CD8+ cells fell much lower than the comparably high levels seen in both naive subsets. For CXCR3-positive naive cells, TRB CDR3s were more hydrophobic than those of CXCR3-negative naive cells. The naive subsets expressed comparable surface CD5, and the authors inferred TCR strength from TRB CDR3 properties.

Identification of naive CD8+ T cells rested on CD45RO-CCR7+CD27+CD95- status. CDR1 and CDR2 (germline): SGHRS, YFSETQ. The CDR3 length is 17 residues. TRB cDNA libraries were made by UMI-labeled 5' RACE. TCRdb re-called the 5' RACE reads, yielding one record per CDR3 amino acid sequence without DNA. Its table lists 150,000 to 180,000 distinct CDR3 sequences. The receptor was isolated from a human donor in good health. Some clones in this sample may be carry-over from other donors' samples. Sequencing input: naive CXCR3+ CD8+ T cells from blood. Documented subset: CD45RO-CCR7+CD27+CD95- naive CD8+ T cells expressing CXCR3 (TNR3+). The J gene is TRBJ1-2, the V gene TRBV5-1. The CDR3 loop is CASSPEANLKLNYGYTF.